Listed below are T cell receptor beta chains from one sample, sequenced in a study of regulatory T cells in long-lasting Graves disease. TCRdb analysed the multiplex PCR reads with MiXCR anew, one entry per CDR3 protein. Among about 540,000 distinct CDR3 sequences listed, roughly 12% were seen once. This same sample was also part of a study on T cells in Graves' hyperthyroidism and ophthalmopathy.

This specimen was peripheral blood mononuclear cells (PBMCs), taken at new diagnosis, from a patient treated with antithyroid drugs. The receptors originated from a young man with Graves disease. Each CDR3 is given with its conserved first and last residue.

>TRBV11-2|16|TRBJ1-1
CASSLARGARITEAFF
>TRBV3-1|16|TRBJ2-2
CASSQDKTSGVGELFF
>TRBV20-1|15|TRBJ2-3
CSARAQSGRADTQYF
>TRBV2|16|TRBJ2-7
CASSSGLAGMQYEQYF
>TRBV6-1|14|TRBJ2-3
CASVDRGSTDTQYF
>TRBV10-3|16|TRBJ2-2
CAIRPSMGANTGGLFF
>TRBV20-1|16|TRBJ1-2
CTAPPGGGPYNYGYTF
>TRBV30|16|TRBJ2-3
CAWSLGTSGSTDTQYF
>TRBV6-1|14|TRBJ2-1
CATQSGGTYNEQFF
>TRBV13|12|TRBJ2-7
CASSSTGPDQYF
>TRBV14|14|TRBJ2-5
CASSLLYTGGTQYF
>TRBV12-3/TRBV12-4|16|TRBJ2-7
CASSLFGGLATYEQYF
>TRBV7-2|17|TRBJ2-7
CASSLAVGRLSSYEQYF
>TRBV2|13|TRBJ2-7
CAINNRGSYEQYF
>TRBV7-8|15|TRBJ2-7
CASSLETEGAYEQYF
>TRBV9|14|TRBJ2-7
CASSPGASSYEQYF
>TRBV3-1|14|TRBJ2-7
CASSDNVEANEQYF
>TRBV10-2|12|TRBJ2-7
CASTDTGTEQYF
>TRBV2|15|TRBJ2-1
CASSATSLVGNEQFF
>TRBV5-1|17|TRBJ1-3
CASSLGTGQSSGNTIYF
>TRBV20-1|13|TRBJ2-3
CSAEWDRDATQYF
>TRBV28|14|TRBJ1-1
CASSWDRSNTEAFF
>TRBV7-2|14|TRBJ1-5
CASSTDSGGQPQHF
>TRBV5-4|16|TRBJ2-7
CASSKPSGSSSYEQYF
>TRBV2|14|TRBJ2-5
CASKVRDNQETQYF
>TRBV7-2|15|TRBJ2-1
CASSLYVGGGNEQFF
>TRBV24-1|14|TRBJ1-1
CATSDTGKRTEAFF
>TRBV29-1|16|TRBJ2-1
CSVGGQFISAYNEQFF
>TRBV29-1|15|TRBJ1-1
CSVAGTGAENTEAFF
>TRBV29-1|15|TRBJ2-3
CSVLGSAKSTDTQYF
>TRBV7-9|15|TRBJ2-3
CASSPFAGGTDTQYF
>TRBV29-1|12|TRBJ2-4
CSVPGQKNIQYF
>TRBV12-3/TRBV12-4|13|TRBJ2-1
CASSFAGNNEQFF
>TRBV5-1|14|TRBJ1-5
CANNPRGSNQPQHF
>TRBV7-2|11|TRBJ2-1
CASSPADEQFF
>TRBV20-1|14|TRBJ2-2
CSATRTGFGGELFF